The clone carrying this T cell receptor beta chain appeared once. Its antigen is unidentified. This specimen comes from a study of T cell responses to AZD1222 COVID-19 vaccine. V was pared by 5 bases and J by 5 bases, with 10 bases of the junction left unmatched. This CDR3 region has 16 residues. Germline CDR1 and CDR2: SGHTA and FQGNSA. The assay was immunoSEQ multiplex PCR, and TCRdb's table has in-frame clones only and misses some. The data contain 75,000 to 90,000 clones, 80% to 90% of them seen just once; the ten biggest clones take up 9.5% to 13%. Findings and limits, study-wide: Dominant CD4 TCR responses targeted spike regions 160-218 and 743-854. Among spike-specific TCRs, nearly half reportedly target unmutated variant regions.

This sample comprised peripheral blood, obtained 28 days after the second AZD1222 dose. The TCR was taken from an adult who received the AZD1222 COVID-19 vaccine. The chain uses TRBV7-2 and TRBJ1-1; 11 positions agree with TRBD1. CDR3 nucleotides: TGTGCCAGCAGCCCAGGACAGGGGGCGCCCCTTACTGAAGCTTTCTTT. Protein product: CASSPGQGAPLTEAFF.